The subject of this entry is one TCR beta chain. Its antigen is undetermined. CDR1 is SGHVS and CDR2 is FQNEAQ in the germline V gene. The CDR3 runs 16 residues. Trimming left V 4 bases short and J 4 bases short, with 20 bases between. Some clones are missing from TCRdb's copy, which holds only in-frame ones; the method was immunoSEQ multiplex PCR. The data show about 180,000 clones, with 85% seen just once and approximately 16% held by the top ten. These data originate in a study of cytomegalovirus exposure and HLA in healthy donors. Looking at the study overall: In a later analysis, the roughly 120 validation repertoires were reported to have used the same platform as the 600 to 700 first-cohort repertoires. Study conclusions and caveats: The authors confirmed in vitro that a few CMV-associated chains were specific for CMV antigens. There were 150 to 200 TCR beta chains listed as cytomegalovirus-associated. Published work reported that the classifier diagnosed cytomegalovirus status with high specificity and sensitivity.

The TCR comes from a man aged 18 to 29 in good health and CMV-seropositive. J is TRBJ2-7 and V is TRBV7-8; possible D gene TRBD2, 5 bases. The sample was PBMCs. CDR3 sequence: CASSSRNGGLGYEQYF. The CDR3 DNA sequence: TGTGCCAGCAGCTCCCGGAACGGCGGGCTTGGATACGAGCAGTACTTC.